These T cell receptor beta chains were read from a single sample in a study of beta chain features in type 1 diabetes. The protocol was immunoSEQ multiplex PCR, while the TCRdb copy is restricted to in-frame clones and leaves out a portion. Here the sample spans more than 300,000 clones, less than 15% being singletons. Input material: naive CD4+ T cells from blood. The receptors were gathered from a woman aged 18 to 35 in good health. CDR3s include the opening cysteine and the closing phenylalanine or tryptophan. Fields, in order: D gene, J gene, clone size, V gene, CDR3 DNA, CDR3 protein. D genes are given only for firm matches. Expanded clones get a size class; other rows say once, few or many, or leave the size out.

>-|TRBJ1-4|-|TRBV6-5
TGTGCCAGCAGCCCTCGAGGGCTAACTAATGAAAAACTGTTTTTT
CASSPRGLTNEKLFF
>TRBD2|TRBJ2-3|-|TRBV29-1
TGCAGCGTTGAAGCGCGCGGGAGCATGGCAGATACGCAGTATTTT
CSVEARGSMADTQYF
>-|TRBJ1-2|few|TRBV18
TGTGCCAGCTCACCCCCGCCCCAGGGAAATCCAGGTGGCTATGGCTACACCTTC
CASSPPPQGNPGGYGYTF
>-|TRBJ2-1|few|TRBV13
TGTGCCAGCAGCTTGTTTGGGCGGGGCCACAATGAGCAGTTCTTC
CASSLFGRGHNEQFF
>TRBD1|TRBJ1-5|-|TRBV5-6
TGTGCCAGCAGCTCCCAGGGGGGACAGGGATTCCATCAGCCCCAGCATTTT
CASSSQGGQGFHQPQHF
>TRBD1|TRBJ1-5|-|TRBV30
TGTGCCTGGAGTCGACAGGGAGGAGGGCAGCCCCAGCATTTT
CAWSRQGGGQPQHF
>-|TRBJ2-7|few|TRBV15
TGTGCCACCAGCAGGGACAGACCCTACGAGCAGTACTTC
CATSRDRPYEQYF
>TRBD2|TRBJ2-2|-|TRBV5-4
TGTGCCAGCAGCCGACTAGCGGGGACCGGGGAGCTGTTTTTT
CASSRLAGTGELFF
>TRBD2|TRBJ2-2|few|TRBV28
TGTGCCAGCAGCCCGGGGGGGCTCGGTACCGGGGAGCTGTTTTTT
CASSPGGLGTGELFF
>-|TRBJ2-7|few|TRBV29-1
TGCAGCGTACAGGGTTTTCGAAGCTCCTACGAGCAGTACTTC
CSVQGFRSSYEQYF
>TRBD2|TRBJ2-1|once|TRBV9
TGTGCCAGCAGCGCCCATGGGACTAGCGGGAATACCTACAATGAGCAGTTCTTC
CASSAHGTSGNTYNEQFF
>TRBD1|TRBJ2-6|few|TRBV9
TGTGCCCAACCAGGACAGGGGGCGCCTGGGGCCAACGTCCTGACTTTC
CAQPGQGAPGANVLTF
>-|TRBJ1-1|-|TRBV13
TGTGCCAGCAGCTTCAGGGATAAGGGCACTGAAGCTTTCTTT
CASSFRDKGTEAFF
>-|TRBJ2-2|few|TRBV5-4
TGTGCCAGCAGCTCCCGAGGAACAGGATCCGGGGAGCTGTTTTTT
CASSSRGTGSGELFF
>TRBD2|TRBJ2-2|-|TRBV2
TGTGCCAGCAGCGGACTAGCAGGCCCCAACACCGGGGAGCTGTTTTTT
CASSGLAGPNTGELFF
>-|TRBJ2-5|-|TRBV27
TGTGCCAGCAGTCTCCAAGAGACCCAGTACTTC
CASSLQETQYF
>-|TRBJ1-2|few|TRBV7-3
TGTGCCAGCAGCCTAGCGGCGGGGAGCTATGGCTACACCTTC
CASSLAAGSYGYTF
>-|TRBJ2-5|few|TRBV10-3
TGTGCCATCAGGGGGGACATCCAAGAGACCCAGTACTTC
CAIRGDIQETQYF
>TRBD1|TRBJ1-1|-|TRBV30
TGTGCCTGGAGTGTATCCGGACAGGGCTATGTCACTGAAGCTTTCTTT
CAWSVSGQGYVTEAFF
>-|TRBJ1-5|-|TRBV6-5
TGTGCCAGCAGCACTGGGACATTTGGCAATCAGCCCCAGCATTTT
CASSTGTFGNQPQHF
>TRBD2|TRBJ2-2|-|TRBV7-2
TGTGCCAGCAGCCGTAGCGGGAGTGAGGCCGGGGAGCTGTTTTTT
CASSRSGSEAGELFF
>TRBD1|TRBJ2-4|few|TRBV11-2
TGTGCCAGCAGCTTAAAAACAGGGGGCGTCATTCAGTACTTC
CASSLKTGGVIQYF
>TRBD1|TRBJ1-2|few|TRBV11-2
TGTGCCAGCAGCTTGAGCCCCCCGGACAGGGCTAGCTATGGCTACACCTTC
CASSLSPPDRASYGYTF
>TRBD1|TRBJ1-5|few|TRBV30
TGTGCCTGGGCAGGGGGCGGCAATCAGCCCCAGCATTTT
CAWAGGGNQPQHF
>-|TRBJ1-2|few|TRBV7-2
TGTGCCAGCAGCCTCGCCCCCCAGGGAGGGAGAGGCTACACCTTC
CASSLAPQGGRGYTF
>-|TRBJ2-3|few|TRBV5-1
TGCGCCAGCAGCTTGGAACAGGACACAGATACGCAGTATTTT
CASSLEQDTDTQYF
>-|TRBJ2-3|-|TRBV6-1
TGTGCCAGCAGTTCACGACTTCGCACAGATACGCAGTATTTT
CASSSRLRTDTQYF
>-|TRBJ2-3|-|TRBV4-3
TGCGCCAGCAGCCAAGGTCCGAGCGGCAGCACAGATACGCAGTATTTT
CASSQGPSGSTDTQYF
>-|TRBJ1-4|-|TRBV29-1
TGCAGCGTTAGCCAGGGGAATTTTGAAAAACTGTTTTTT
CSVSQGNFEKLFF
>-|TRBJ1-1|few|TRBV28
TGTGCCAGCAGCTATCGAGGAGCTTTCTTT
CASSYRGAFF
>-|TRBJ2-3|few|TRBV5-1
TGCGCCAGCAGCTTGGAAGGACAGCGCACAGATACGCAGTATTTT
CASSLEGQRTDTQYF
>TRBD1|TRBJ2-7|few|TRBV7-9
TGTGCCAGCAGCTCGGGGACAGGGGCTCGAGACGAGCAGTACTTC
CASSSGTGARDEQYF
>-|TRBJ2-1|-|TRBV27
TGTGCCAGCAGTTCATTCTACAATGAGCAGTTCTTC
CASSSFYNEQFF
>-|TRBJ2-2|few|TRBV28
TGTGCCAGCAGAGTCGGGGGGAACACCGGGGAGCTGTTTTTT
CASRVGGNTGELFF
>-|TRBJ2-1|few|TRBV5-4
TGTGCCAGCAGTATAGGGACGGAGGGCCATGAGCAGTTCTTC
CASSIGTEGHEQFF
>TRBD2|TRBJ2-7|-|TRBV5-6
TGTGCCAGCAGCTTGCCCCAGCGGGAGGGCTCTTACGAGCAGTACTTC
CASSLPQREGSYEQYF
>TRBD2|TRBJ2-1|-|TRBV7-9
TGTGCCAGCAGCTCCGGACTAGTGACCTACAATGAGCAGTTCTTC
CASSSGLVTYNEQFF
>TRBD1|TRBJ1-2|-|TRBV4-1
TGCGCCAGCAGCCAAGATCGACAGGGGGCGAACTATGGCTACACCTTC
CASSQDRQGANYGYTF
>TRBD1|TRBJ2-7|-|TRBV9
TGTGCCAGCAGCCTGGGGACAGGGGACATGTACGAGCAGTACTTC
CASSLGTGDMYEQYF
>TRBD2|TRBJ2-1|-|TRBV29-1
TGCAGCGCAGGGACTAGCGGGAGCTACAATGAGCAGTTCTTC
CSAGTSGSYNEQFF
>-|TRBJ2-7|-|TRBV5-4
TGTGCCAGCAGCCAGGACTTCCGATACGAGCAGTACTTC
CASSQDFRYEQYF
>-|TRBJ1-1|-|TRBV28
TGTGCCAGCAGTGAAGGACAGATTGAAGCTTTCTTT
CASSEGQIEAFF
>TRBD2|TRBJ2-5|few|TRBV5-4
TGTGCCAGCAGCAGAAGGACTAGCGGGAGTTCTGAGACCCAGTACTTC
CASSRRTSGSSETQYF